This TCR beta chain was profiled in a study of blood T cells in healthy people across ages. The study's findings and limits: Diversity was estimated from one million T cells, and these estimates were considered underestimates. A conclusive naive versus antigen-experienced comparison was prevented by the unsorted PBMCs.

This CDR3 region has 13 residues. V dropped 6 bases and J dropped 5 bases, with 13 bases sitting between them. CDR1 and CDR2 (germline): MNHEY, SMNVEV (reference sequence). A sample-barcoded 5' primer and a J-beta primer mix were used in a second PCR of roughly 6 to 11 cycles. A tag from a template-switch adaptor with 12 random nucleotides marked each cDNA molecule. TCRdb redid the calling of the 5' RACE reads with MiXCR, one entry per CDR3 protein. The table records under 2 million distinct CDR3 sequences, about 35% of them present only once. Notes on this clonotype: Its antigen is not identified.

This TCR was sampled from a woman under 40 in good health. Sequenced sample: blood. J is TRBJ1-2 and V is TRBV27, with D perhaps TRBD1 (5 bases). The CDR3 DNA follows: TGTGCCAGCAGAAAAGGGCAGGGATATGGCTACACCTTC. It codes for CASRKGQGYGYTF.